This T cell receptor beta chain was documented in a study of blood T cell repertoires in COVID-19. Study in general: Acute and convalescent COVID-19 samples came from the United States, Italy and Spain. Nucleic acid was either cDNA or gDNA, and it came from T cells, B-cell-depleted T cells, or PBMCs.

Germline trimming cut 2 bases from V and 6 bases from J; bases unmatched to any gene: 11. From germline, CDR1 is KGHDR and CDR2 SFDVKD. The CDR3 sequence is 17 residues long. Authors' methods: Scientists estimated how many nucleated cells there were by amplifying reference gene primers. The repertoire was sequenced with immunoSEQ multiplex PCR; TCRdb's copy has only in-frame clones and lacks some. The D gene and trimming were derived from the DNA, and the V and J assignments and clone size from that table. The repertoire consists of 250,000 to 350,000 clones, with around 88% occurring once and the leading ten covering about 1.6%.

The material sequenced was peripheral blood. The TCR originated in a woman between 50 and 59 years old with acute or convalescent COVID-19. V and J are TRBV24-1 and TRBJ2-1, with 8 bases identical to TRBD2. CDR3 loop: CATSDSWLAGRSNEQFF. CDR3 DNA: TGTGCCACCAGTGATTCTTGGCTAGCGGGCCGCTCCAATGAGCAGTTCTTC.